The next 19 T cell receptor beta chains were all read from a single sample in a study of blood T cell repertoires in COVID-19. Assay used: immunoSEQ multiplex PCR; TCRdb lists only in-frame clones, some missing. The repertoire holds more than 200,000 clones, with over 80% as singletons. The source material was PBMCs or T cells enriched from blood (not recorded which). The receptors stem from a woman aged 18 to 35 who had recovered from COVID-19.

This chain's CDR3 is CASLERTVSNSPLHF. In DNA, the CDR3 is TGTGCCAGTCTAGAAAGGACTGTTTCTAATTCACCCCTCCACTTT. V gene TRBV2 combines with J gene TRBJ1-6; D unclear. V was shortened by 9 bases and J by 6 bases, with 18 bases between the two germline ends. Germline values: CDR1 SNHLY, CDR2 FYNNEI. The CDR3 extends over 15 amino acids.

V and J are TRBV10-3 and TRBJ2-6, with TRBD1 matching 7 bases. Germline V lookup: CDR1 ENHRY, CDR2 SYGVKD. J was trimmed by 2 bases and V by 11 bases; bases with no gene match: 9. This CDR3 is built from 15 residues. The chain's CDR3 is CASSGTAAGANVLTF. The CDR3 nucleotides read TGTGCCTCATCCGGGACAGCTGCTGGGGCCAACGTCCTGACTTTC.

The J gene is TRBJ1-2, the V gene TRBV6-1; a weak D match, TRBD1 (5 bases). V lost 3 bases to trimming and J lost 6 bases, with 11 bases between them. The CDR3 covers 13 residues. Germline V gene data show CDR1 as MNHNS and CDR2 as SASEGT. CDR3 sequence reads: CASSDREGDGYTF. CDR3 coding DNA: TGTGCCAGCAGTGACAGGGAAGGAGATGGCTACACCTTC.

Points on this clone: The sample holds other DNA sequences that translate to the same CDR3. The V call is TRBV20-1, the J call TRBJ1-2; perhaps TRBD1 as D (5 bases). V was shortened by 3 bases and J by 8 bases, with 10 bases between the two germline ends. This CDR3 has 11 residues. Germline values: CDR1 DFQATT, CDR2 SNEGSKA (reference sequence). The CDR3 reads CSASAGEGYTF. The CDR3 DNA follows: TGCAGTGCTAGTGCGGGGGAGGGCTACACCTTC.

This clone was recorded only once. V is TRBV4-1 and J is TRBJ2-4; TRBD2 matches at 15 bases. The CDR3 runs 18 residues. Trimming at V came to 4 bases and at J to 0 bases, leaving 4 bases not matched to a gene. CDR1 is MGHRA and CDR2 is YSYEKL in the germline V gene. The CDR3 protein is CASSPGLAGGVAKNIQYF. The CDR3 DNA sequence: TGCGCCAGCAGCCCAGGACTAGCGGGGGGGGTAGCCAAAAACATTCAGTACTTC.

This chain's CDR3 is CASSTGQGDTDTQYF. CDR3 bases: TGCGCCAGCAGCACGGGACAGGGGGACACAGATACGCAGTATTTT. The rearrangement joins TRBV5-1 to TRBJ2-3, with 11 bases lining up with TRBD1. V lost 4 bases to trimming and J lost 2 bases; unmatched junction nucleotides: 3. This CDR3 has 15 amino acids. CDR1 is SGHRS and CDR2 is YFSETQ in the germline V gene.

V usage is TRBV18 and J usage is TRBJ2-7; TRBD1 is a possible D gene (6 bases). Germline lookup yields CDR1 KGHSH and CDR2 LQKENI. The CDR3 loop spans 15 amino acids. With 8 bases removed from V and 3 bases from J, the gap between germline ends came to 20 bases. The CDR3 loop reads CASQKGPGAYYEQYF. The CDR3 nucleotides are TGTGCCAGCCAGAAAGGCCCAGGGGCTTACTACGAGCAGTACTTC.

The chain is built from TRBV18 and TRBJ2-7, with 10 bases matching TRBD1. After removal of 6 bases from V and 7 bases from J, the junction contained 9 bases not matched to a gene. Germline CDR1 is KGHSH and CDR2 is LQKENI. CDR3 length equals 14 residues. The CDR3 region has the DNA TGTGCCAGCTCCACAAGACAGGGGGCTCGTGAGCAGTACTTC. Translated, it gives CASSTRQGAREQYF.

The V call is TRBV5-6, the J call TRBJ1-1, with 11 positions matching TRBD1. Germline V CDR1 and CDR2: SGHDT, YYEEEE. CDR3 length: 15 amino acids. V was pared by 3 bases and J by 7 bases, with 8 bases of the junction left unmatched. In nucleotides, the CDR3 is TGTGCCAGCAGCTATAGGACAGGGGGCGCTTTTGAAGCTTTCTTT. Translation: CASSYRTGGAFEAFF.

This chain uses TRBV29-1 with TRBJ1-2; 9 nucleotides agree with TRBD1. The CDR3 is 14 amino acids. Germline V gene sequence: CDR1 SQVTM, CDR2 ANQGSEA. V shed 4 bases, J shed 4 bases, and the junction held 7 bases outside the gene matches. This CDR3 is CSVGADRGVYGYTF. Here the CDR3 DNA reads TGCAGCGTTGGGGCGGACAGGGGTGTCTATGGCTACACCTTC.

CDR3: CASSWTSDTEAFF. CDR3 DNA sequence: TGCGCCAGCAGCTGGACATCCGACACTGAAGCTTTCTTT. The rearrangement links TRBV5-1 to TRBJ1-1; D is possibly TRBD1 (5 bases). The germline V gene has CDR1 SGHRS and CDR2 YFSETQ. The length of the CDR3 is 13 residues. V was trimmed by 3 bases and J by 3 bases, leaving 9 bases between them.

The chain is built from TRBV7-9 and TRBJ1-4; 7 bases align to TRBD1. The CDR3 totals 14 residues. Looked up from germline, CDR1 is SEHNR and CDR2 is FQNEAQ (reference sequence). Trimming at V came to 5 bases and at J to 5 bases, leaving 5 bases not matched to a gene. DNA for the CDR3: TGTGCCAGCAGCGAGGGACAGCGCAATGAAAAACTGTTTTTT. This encodes CASSEGQRNEKLFF.

The V and J genes are TRBV27 and TRBJ2-4; D may be TRBD2 (5 bases). In germline, CDR1 is MNHEY, CDR2 SMNVEV (reference sequence). The CDR3 covers 15 residues. V was shortened by 6 bases and J by 0 bases, with 12 bases between the two germline ends. In nucleotides, the CDR3 is TGTGCCAGCAGCCCCCCGGGGTTAGCCAAAAACATTCAGTACTTC. It encodes CASSPPGLAKNIQYF.

V gene TRBV2 combines with J gene TRBJ2-5; TRBD1 matches 10 bases. CDR3 size: 14 residues. The ends lost 5 bases at V and 4 bases at J; junction bases unmatched: 4. CDR1 and CDR2 from the germline V gene are SNHLY and FYNNEI. CDR3 residues: CASSWDRGGETQYF. The CDR3 DNA sequence: TGTGCCAGCAGTTGGGACAGGGGAGGAGAGACCCAGTACTTC.

The CDR3 region has the DNA TGTGCCATCAGGAGGGACAGGGGGAGGTGGACTGAAGCTTTCTTT. Amino acids: CAIRRDRGRWTEAFF. The chain links TRBV10-3 to TRBJ1-1; 11 nucleotides match TRBD1. There are 15 residues in the CDR3. V shed 6 bases, J shed 5 bases, and the junction held 8 bases outside the gene matches. CDR1 is ENHRY, CDR2 SYGVKD, per germline.

This clone was seen a handful of times. V usage is TRBV27 and J usage is TRBJ2-2; 11 positions agree with TRBD2. V was pared by 6 bases and J by 7 bases, with 7 bases of the junction left unmatched. From germline, CDR1 is MNHEY and CDR2 SMNVEV (reference sequence). The CDR3 loop spans 15 amino acids. The CDR3: CASSLSGRVGGELFF. As DNA, the CDR3 is TGTGCCAGCAGCCTTAGCGGGAGGGTCGGCGGGGAGCTGTTTTTT.

The rearrangement links TRBV19 to TRBJ1-2; D ambiguous. Germline lookup yields CDR1 LNHDA and CDR2 SQIVND (reference sequence). This CDR3 is built from 16 residues. V dropped 7 bases and J dropped 5 bases, with 23 bases sitting between them. CDR3: CASTPPGGSLGYGYTF. The CDR3 DNA follows: TGTGCCAGTACCCCCCCGGGAGGCAGCCTTGGTTATGGCTACACCTTC.

This chain joins TRBV28 and TRBJ2-5, with 7 bases matching TRBD1. Germline CDR1 and CDR2: MDHEN and SYDVKM. Trimming cost V 7 bases and J 5 bases; bases outside gene matches: 13. The CDR3 runs to 15 residues. Written as DNA, the CDR3 is TGTGCCAGCAATTCACAGGGGCCTTACGGGGAGACCCAGTACTTC. It codes for CASNSQGPYGETQYF.

CDR3 loop: CASSSGQLNTEAFF. The CDR3 DNA reads TGTGCTAGCTCCTCCGGACAGCTGAACACTGAAGCTTTCTTT. This sequence joins TRBV12-5 and TRBJ1-1; possibly TRBD1 for D (6 bases). The CDR3 runs 14 residues. CDR1 is LGHNT, CDR2 FRNRAP, per germline. The germline V and J ends were trimmed by 9 bases and 0 bases, with 14 bases remaining between them.